The 10 T cell receptor beta chains below were found in one sample sequenced in a study of blood T cell repertoires in COVID-19. Sequencing used immunoSEQ multiplex PCR; TCRdb keeps in-frame clones, though not all of them. The sample holds 89,000 or so clones, 85% seen once. Material: peripheral blood. These receptors were collected from a man older than 75 with acute or convalescent COVID-19.

V usage is TRBV2 and J usage is TRBJ2-3; weak D call: TRBD2 (5 bases). CDR1 SNHLY and CDR2 FYNNEI come from the germline V gene. V gave up 4 bases and J gave up 5 bases, with 7 bases separating them. The CDR3 length is 12 residues. The DNA of the CDR3 is TGTGCCAGCAGTGCCGGAGGAGATACGCAGTATTTT. Protein sequence: CASSAGGDTQYF.

A few counts support this clone. The chain carries TRBV19 and TRBJ2-7; 11 bases are shared with TRBD1. The CDR3 is 14 residues long. V lost 5 bases and J lost 3; bases outside the gene matches: 3. CDR1 and CDR2 (germline): LNHDA, SQIVND (reference sequence). This chain's CDR3 is CASSPGTGGYEQYF. CDR3 bases: TGTGCCAGTAGTCCAGGGACAGGGGGCTACGAGCAGTACTTC.

V and J are TRBV19 and TRBJ2-5; 9 bases agree with TRBD1. This CDR3 has 16 residues. V lost 5 bases, J lost 1 base, and 8 bases stayed unmatched. Per the germline V gene, CDR1 is LNHDA and CDR2 is SQIVND (reference sequence). The CDR3, as DNA: TGTGCCAGTAGTCACACACAGGGGGCAATCCAAGAGACCCAGTACTTC. Translating it yields CASSHTQGAIQETQYF.

The chain carries TRBV5-1 and TRBJ2-3, with 8 bases fitting TRBD2. Looked up from germline, CDR1 is SGHRS and CDR2 is YFSETQ. This CDR3 is 16 amino acids long. With V trimmed by 1 base and J by 2 bases, 6 bases remained unmatched. The CDR3: CASSLRSGAFTDTQYF. The CDR3 region has the DNA TGCGCCAGCAGCTTGCGTAGCGGGGCCTTCACAGATACGCAGTATTTT.

This clone was counted only a few times. This same CDR3 is encoded by further DNA sequences in the sample. The J gene is TRBJ2-7, the V gene TRBV18, with 7 bases fitting TRBD2. The CDR3 is made up of 14 amino acids. The V segment lost 1 base and the J segment 4 bases; nucleotides outside the gene matches: 4. The germline gives CDR1 KGHSH, CDR2 LQKENI. CDR3 loop: CASSPRGSGYEQYF. The CDR3 DNA sequence: TGTGCCAGCTCACCACGGGGTAGCGGGTACGAGCAGTACTTC.

This clone was recorded only once. V usage is TRBV5-6 and J usage is TRBJ2-2; the D gene is possibly TRBD1 (6 bases). Deletions cut 0 bases from V and 5 bases from J, with 14 bases between. The germline V gene has CDR1 SGHDT and CDR2 YYEEEE. The CDR3 totals 16 residues. CDR3: CASSLAHRVTTGELFF. The CDR3 DNA follows: TGTGCCAGCAGCTTGGCTCACAGGGTTACGACCGGGGAGCTGTTTTTT.

This clone was recorded only once. V usage is TRBV19 and J usage is TRBJ1-3, with TRBD1 identical over 8 bases. CDR1 and CDR2 (germline): LNHDA, SQIVND (reference sequence). The junction had 5 bases not matched to a gene; V was cut back by 4 bases and J by 0 bases. This CDR3 comprises 16 residues. The CDR3 nucleotides are TGTGCCAGTAGTAAAGGGACAGGCCTCTCTGGAAACACCATATATTTT. This encodes CASSKGTGLSGNTIYF.

The chain has TRBV6-2 or TRBV6-3 and TRBJ1-5; D unresolved. Germline-derived CDR1 and CDR2 are MNHEY and SVGEGT. CDR3 length equals 13 residues. The V end lost 5 bases, the J end lost 0 bases, and 5 bases lay between the germline ends. CDR3 bases: TGTGCCAGCAGTCCCTATAGCAATCAGCCCCAGCATTTT. It encodes CASSPYSNQPQHF.

The chain is built from TRBV19 and TRBJ1-5, with D perhaps TRBD1 (6 bases). Germline-derived CDR1 and CDR2 are LNHDA and SQIVND (reference sequence). The CDR3 covers 15 residues. V was clipped by 3 bases and J by 0 bases, with 9 bases between them. The CDR3 region has the DNA TGTGCCAGTAGTATCGGGGGGCTTAGCAATCAGCCCCAGCATTTT. This gives the protein CASSIGGLSNQPQHF.

This sequence joins TRBV9 and TRBJ1-1; D gene ambiguous. The ends were cut back, 0 bases at V and 5 bases at J, with 14 bases in the middle. Germline CDR1 SGDLS, CDR2 YYNGEE. The CDR3 consists of 15 residues. The CDR3 nucleotides read TGTGCCAGCAGCGTAGTGGAGGTACCGGGGACTGAAGCTTTCTTT. This codes for CASSVVEVPGTEAFF.